This T cell receptor beta chain was recovered during a study of blood T cell repertoires in COVID-19. Overall study: The origin of the acute and convalescent COVID-19 samples was the United States, Italy and Spain. Nucleic acid was either cDNA or gDNA, and it came from T cells, B-cell-depleted T cells, or PBMCs.

Source study methods: Nucleated cell counts were estimated from reference gene primer amplification. Measured with immunoSEQ multiplex PCR; TCRdb has only the in-frame clones, and not every one. The DNA gave D and trimming, while V, J and clone size come from that table. The sample has around 73,000 clones; about 74% are singletons. The ends were cut back, 3 bases at V and 4 bases at J, with 12 bases in the middle. CDR3 length equals 14 residues. Germline values: CDR1 KGHSH, CDR2 LQKENI. Sequenced material: peripheral blood. This chain joins TRBV18 and TRBJ1-1; D not certain. This sequence originates from a man in his sixties or seventies with COVID-19, enrolled during active disease. Here the CDR3 reads CASSPGVRSTEAFF. CDR3 coding DNA: TGTGCCAGCTCACCCGGGGTACGATCCACTGAAGCTTTCTTT. Full variable domain (outside the CDR3, taken from reference TRBV18 and TRBJ1-1): NAGVMQNPRHLVRRRGQEARLRCSPMKGHSHVYWYRQLPEEGLKFMVYLQKENIIDESGMPKERFSAEFPKEGPSILRIQQVVRGDSAAYFCASSPGVRSTEAFFGQGTRLTVV.